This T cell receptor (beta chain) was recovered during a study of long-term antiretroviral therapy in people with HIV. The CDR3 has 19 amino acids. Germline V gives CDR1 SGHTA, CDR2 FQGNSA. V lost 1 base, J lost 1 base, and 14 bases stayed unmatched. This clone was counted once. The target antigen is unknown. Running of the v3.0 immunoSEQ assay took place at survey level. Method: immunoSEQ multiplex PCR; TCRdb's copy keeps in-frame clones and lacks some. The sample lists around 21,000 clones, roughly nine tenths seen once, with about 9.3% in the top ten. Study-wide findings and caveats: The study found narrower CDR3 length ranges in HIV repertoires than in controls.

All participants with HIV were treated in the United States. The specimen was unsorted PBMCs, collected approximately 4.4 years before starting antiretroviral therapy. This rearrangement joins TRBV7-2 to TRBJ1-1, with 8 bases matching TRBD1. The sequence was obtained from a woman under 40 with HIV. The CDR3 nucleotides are TGTGCCAGCAGCTTAGACCCGGACAGGGCGAATTTCGAGAACACTGAAGCTTTCTTT. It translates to CASSLDPDRANFENTEAFF.